The 3 T cell receptor beta chains presented below share a single source sample, sequenced in a study of cytomegalovirus exposure and HLA in healthy donors. The PCR was carried out with 60 Vbeta primers and 13 Jbeta primers. Assay used: immunoSEQ multiplex PCR; TCRdb lists only in-frame clones, some missing. The sample has fewer than 200,000 clones, approximately 79% seen once; the top ten hold 7.1%. The sequenced sample was PBMCs. The receptors were sampled from a man between 35 and 55 years old in good health and CMV-seropositive.

The chain carries TRBV30 and TRBJ1-5, with a weak D call TRBD1 (6 bases). The germline gives CDR1 GTSNPN, CDR2 SVGIG (reference sequence). Trimming cost V 1 base and J 11 bases, with 15 bases left between them. This CDR3 has 13 residues. In DNA, the CDR3 is TGTGCCTGGAGTGGAGTTACAGGGAGAACCCAGCATTTT. This gives the protein CAWSGVTGRTQHF. Looking up the rest from reference TRBV30 and TRBJ1-5 gives the full variable domain: SQTIHQWPATLVQPVGSPLSLECTVEGTSNPNLYWYRQAAGRGLQLLFYSVGIGQISSEVPQNLSASRPQDRQFILSSKKLLLSDSGFYLCAWSGVTGRTQHFGDGTRLSIL.

This sequence joins TRBV5-1 and TRBJ2-7; D gene unclear. Germline V gene lookup returns CDR1 SGHRS and CDR2 YFSETQ. V was clipped by 9 bases and J by 0 bases, with 16 bases between them. The CDR3 is made up of 14 amino acids. The CDR3 protein is CATRRVPSSYEQYF. The DNA for the CDR3 is TGCGCCACTCGCCGGGTCCCCAGCTCCTACGAGCAGTACTTC.

This clone has a single count. This sequence joins TRBV11-2 and TRBJ1-1, with D unresolved. The CDR3 spans 11 residues. V shed 5 bases and J shed 6 bases, with 7 bases lying between them. Germline loops: CDR1 SGHAT, CDR2 FQNNGV. The CDR3 loop reads CASSLSAEAFF. The CDR3 DNA reads TGTGCCAGCAGCCTCTCCGCTGAAGCTTTCTTT. Full variable domain (missing parts from reference TRBV11-2 and TRBJ1-1): EAGVAQSPRYKIIEKRQSVAFWCNPISGHATLYWYQQILGQGPKLLIQFQNNGVVDDSQLPKDRFSAERLKGVDSTLKIQPAKLEDSAVYLCASSLSAEAFFGQGTRLTVV.